What follows is one T cell receptor beta chain and its context. No antigen is known for it. Base qualities are not provided; no much larger clone lies one nucleotide away. One collaborating source in Seattle enrolled patients while the patients were actively infected and followed the patients over time throughout the course of disease. Whole blood was collected in K2EDTA tubes by collaborating institutions according to the institutions' own protocols. For TCRbeta analysis, collaborator samples were shipped as frozen whole blood, as isolated PBMCs, or as DNA extracted from either sample type. The source of the sample is a study of blood T cell repertoires in COVID-19 (dated by TCRdb to the early 2020s). Regarding the research as a whole: Samples covering the acute and convalescent phases of COVID-19 were provided by collaborators in the United States, Italy and Spain. The prospective study material was composed of cDNA or gDNA derived from T cells, B-cell-depleted T cells, or PBMCs. Subjects who had been exposed to COVID-19, were actively infected with it, or had recovered from it provided the deeply sampled blood TCRbeta repertoires that made up the dataset. The repertoires were released in a freely available public database intended as a resource for research on the immune response to SARS-CoV-2. Samples were obtained from the ongoing ImmuneRACE study (first 160 participants) and from about 1,300 subjects provided by 6 global collaborators. The sample metadata nearly always contained a de-identified subject ID, COVID-19 status, age in years and sex. HLA class I and class II types, where available, came from metadata supplied by the sample provider rather than from assay-based typing. Study-wide findings and limitations: How much clinical and demographic metadata was included differed by source and by participant, and the metadata was provided uncurated.

TCRbeta CDR3 regions were amplified from genomic DNA by means of the immunoSEQ Assay, a bias-controlled multiplex PCR. The original methods were these. Nucleated cell counts per sample were estimated from amplification of reference gene primers within the assay. To quantify the absolute abundance of each unique TCRbeta CDR3 rearrangement, sequence reads were collapsed and filtered. For each sample, productive Simpson clonality was calculated as the square root of Simpson's diversity index across productive rearrangements. In TCRdb, the immuneACCESS table is reduced to in-frame sequences with V and J assigned. These tables do not hold every clone; where another copy was compared, an unresolved V gene accounts for under half, and the others remain unexplained. V and J calls and clone size are those listed in that table; D and trimming were worked out from the DNA. The sample table records about 130,000 clones; under 95% of these occur just once. In total, the top ten clones hold 4% to 5% of the sample.

Sequences SGHVS (CDR1) and FNYEAQ (CDR2) are obtained from the germline V gene. From cysteine to phenylalanine, the CDR3 is 15 amino acids long. The retained sequence is limited to the CDR3, 45 bases, with the frame set at the first base. The junction shows trimming of 1 base on V and 4 bases on J, and the gene matches do not reach 3 bases of it. The sample comprised peripheral blood. This chain is built from TRBV7-6 and TRBJ2-1, and TRBD2 matches 8 of the central bases. The receptor comes from a man aged 55-75 years with COVID-19, enrolled during active disease. The sequence in DNA is TGTGCCAGCAGCTTAGAATCGGGAGGGTACAATGAGCAGTTCTTC. It translates to CASSLESGGYNEQFF.